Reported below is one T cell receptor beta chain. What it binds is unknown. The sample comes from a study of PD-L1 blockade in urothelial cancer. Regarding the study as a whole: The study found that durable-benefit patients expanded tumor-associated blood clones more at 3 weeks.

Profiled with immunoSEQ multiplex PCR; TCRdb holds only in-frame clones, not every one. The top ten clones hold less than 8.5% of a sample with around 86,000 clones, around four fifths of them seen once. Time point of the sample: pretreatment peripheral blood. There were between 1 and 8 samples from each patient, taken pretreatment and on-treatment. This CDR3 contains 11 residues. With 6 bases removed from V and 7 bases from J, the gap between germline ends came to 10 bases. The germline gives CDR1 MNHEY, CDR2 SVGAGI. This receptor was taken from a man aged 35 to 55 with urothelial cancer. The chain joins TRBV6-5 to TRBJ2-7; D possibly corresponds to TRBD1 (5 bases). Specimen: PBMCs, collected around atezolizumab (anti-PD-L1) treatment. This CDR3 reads CASSIPGEQYF. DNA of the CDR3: TGTGCCAGCAGCATACCAGGGGAGCAGTACTTC.